The 5 T cell receptor beta chains in this list originate from one sample, sequenced in a study of Ad26.COV2.S vaccination and SARS-CoV-2 variants. Sample treatment: some 20 received Ad26.COV2.S at low or high dose, single or two shots; about 5 received placebo; per-sample allocation not given. Repertoires come from day 63 after the first vaccine or placebo injection. Generated by immunoSEQ multiplex PCR, the TCRdb table keeps only in-frame clones and is missing some. Of more than 300,000 clones in the sample, 80% to 90% were seen once. Here the sequenced sample was peripheral blood, taken in a trial of Ad26.COV2.S vaccine versus placebo. The receptor set was obtained from a person aged 18-65 years who received the Ad26.COV2.S COVID-19 vaccine or a placebo.

The rearrangement uses TRBV6-5 and TRBJ1-2; 8 nucleotides line up with TRBD1. Trimming at V came to 4 bases and at J to 6 bases, leaving 13 bases not matched to a gene. The CDR3 runs 16 residues. Germline CDR1 reads MNHEY; CDR2 reads SVGAGI. In nucleotides, the CDR3 is TGTGCCAGCAGTTCTAGCAGAGGGACAGGAGCTAATGGCTACACCTTC. Translation gives CASSSSRGTGANGYTF.

This sequence joins TRBV5-1 and TRBJ2-5; a possible D gene is TRBD1 (5 bases). V gave up 0 bases and J gave up 5 bases, with 11 bases separating them. The germline V gene encodes CDR1 SGHRS and CDR2 YFSETQ. The CDR3 runs 14 residues. The CDR3 DNA reads as TGCGCCAGCAGCTTGGCTCAGGGATCCGAGACCCAGTACTTC. It yields the protein CASSLAQGSETQYF.

The CDR3 protein is CASSGGGVIETQYF. The CDR3 DNA follows: TGTGCCAGCAGCGGAGGCGGGGTTATAGAGACCCAGTACTTC. The chain has TRBV7-9 and TRBJ2-5; tentative D call: TRBD2 (6 bases). The germline V and J ends were trimmed by 5 bases and 4 bases, with 14 bases remaining between them. This CDR3 region has 14 residues. The germline gives CDR1 SEHNR, CDR2 FQNEAQ (reference sequence).

This chain links TRBV5-1 with TRBJ1-6; D is ambiguous. V gave up 1 base and J gave up 7 bases, with 12 bases separating them. Germline CDR1 and CDR2: SGHRS and YFSETQ. This CDR3 comprises 15 residues. CDR3 loop: CASSLSGVENSPLHF. The CDR3 nucleotides are TGCGCCAGCAGCTTGTCGGGTGTAGAGAATTCACCCCTCCACTTT.

This sequence joins TRBV7-8 and TRBJ1-6; 7 positions agree with TRBD1. With 5 bases clipped from V and 11 bases from J, the junction kept 3 bases outside the gene matches. There are 12 residues in the CDR3. CDR1 SGHVS and CDR2 FQNEAQ come from the germline V gene. The DNA of the CDR3 is TGTGCCAGCAGCGAACAGGGGACACCCCTCCACTTT. It specifies CASSEQGTPLHF.